The 10 T cell receptor beta chains listed next were all sequenced from one sample in a study of blood T cell repertoires in COVID-19. The method was immunoSEQ multiplex PCR; TCRdb's version includes in-frame clones alone and lacks a portion of them. The profile shows about 84,000 clones, over 70% of them singletons. The sequenced sample was peripheral blood. Source of these receptors: a man in his fifties or sixties with active or convalescent COVID-19.

Only a few counts were recorded for this clone. The rearrangement joins TRBV27 to TRBJ1-2; 8 bases line up with TRBD1. The V gene's germline CDR1 is MNHEY and CDR2 SMNVEV (reference sequence). V lost 4 bases and J lost 1; bases outside the gene matches: 5. The CDR3 spans 15 residues. For the CDR3, the DNA is TGTGCCAGCAGTTACGGGACAGGACTTAACTATGGCTACACCTTC. Translation: CASSYGTGLNYGYTF.

J is TRBJ2-7 and V is TRBV4-3, with D possibly TRBD1 on 5 matching bases. This CDR3 has 15 residues. CDR1 LGHNA and CDR2 YSLEER come from the germline V gene. Trimming removed 0 bases from V and 3 bases from J, with 12 bases in between. CDR3 nucleotide sequence: TGCGCCAGCAGCCAAGATCGTAACGGACACTACGAGCAGTACTTC. This codes for CASSQDRNGHYEQYF.

The chain carries TRBV6-6 and TRBJ2-3; TRBD2 matches 14 bases. The CDR3 has 17 amino acids. Germline V lookup: CDR1 MNHNY, CDR2 SVGAGI (reference sequence). V was pared by 5 bases and J by 1 base, with 5 bases of the junction left unmatched. DNA for the CDR3: TGTGCCAGCAGTCCGGGACTAGCGGGGGCCGGCACAGATACGCAGTATTTT. Amino acid sequence: CASSPGLAGAGTDTQYF.

V is TRBV2 and J is TRBJ1-1; possibly TRBD1 for D (6 bases). This CDR3 has 14 residues. Looked up from germline, CDR1 is SNHLY and CDR2 is FYNNEI. V lost 10 bases and J lost 1, with 16 bases in between. Here the CDR3 reads CATCRGGSNTEAFF. In DNA form, the CDR3 reads TGTGCCACCTGTAGGGGGGGTTCGAACACTGAAGCTTTCTTT.

J is TRBJ1-2 and V is TRBV30; TRBD1 agrees at 10 bases. V shed 3 bases, J shed 4 bases, and the junction held 2 bases outside the gene matches. The CDR3 is made up of 13 amino acids. CDR1 is GTSNPN and CDR2 is SVGIG in the germline V gene (reference sequence). CDR3 in amino acids: CAWRTGGLYGYTF. In DNA, the CDR3 is TGTGCCTGGAGGACAGGGGGCCTCTATGGCTACACCTTC.

This chain connects TRBV5-5 to TRBJ1-1; TRBD1 aligns across 9 bases. J was trimmed by 4 bases and V by 4 bases; bases with no gene match: 5. This CDR3 is 14 amino acids long. CDR1 and CDR2 (germline): SGHKS, YYEKEE (reference sequence). CDR3 loop: CASSLTTGGTEAFF. CDR3 nucleotides: TGTGCCAGCAGCCTAACGACAGGGGGCACTGAAGCTTTCTTT. The full variable domain, rest sourced from reference TRBV5-5 and TRBJ1-1, is DAGVTQSPTHLIKTRGQQVTLRCSPISGHKSVSWYQQVLGQGPQFIFQYYEKEERGRGNFPDRFSARQFPNYSSELNVNALLLGDSALYLCASSLTTGGTEAFFGQGTRLTVV.

The chain is built from TRBV7-3 and TRBJ1-1, with D perhaps TRBD1 (5 bases). Germline CDR1 reads SGHTA; CDR2 reads FQGTGA. The CDR3 runs to 15 residues. Trimming cost V 2 bases and J 4 bases, with 14 bases left between them. The CDR3 DNA is TGTGCCAGCAGCTTAGGCCGGGGGGTTAGCACTGAAGCTTTCTTT. Amino acid sequence: CASSLGRGVSTEAFF.

The chain links TRBV18 to TRBJ1-6; D is perhaps TRBD1 (6 bases). The V end lost 3 bases, the J end lost 5 bases, and 11 bases lay between the germline ends. Germline assignment: CDR1 KGHSH and CDR2 LQKENI. The CDR3 sequence is 15 residues long. The CDR3 protein is CASSPSGVNNSPLHF. The CDR3 nucleotides are TGTGCCAGCTCACCTTCAGGGGTAAATAATTCACCCCTCCACTTT.

The chain employs TRBV6-5 and TRBJ2-7, with 8 bases that match TRBD1. Trimming took 7 bases from V and 1 from J; bases not matched to a gene: 6. This CDR3 has 14 residues. Germline V CDR1 and CDR2: MNHEY, SVGAGI. CDR3 in amino acids: CASTEDRASYEQYF. As DNA, the CDR3 is TGTGCCAGCACCGAGGACAGGGCGTCCTACGAGCAGTACTTC.

V and J are TRBV6-5 and TRBJ2-3, with 8 bases fitting TRBD2. Trimming removed 8 bases from V and 2 bases from J; junction bases left unmatched: 6. The CDR3 contains 14 residues. The germline V gene has CDR1 MNHEY and CDR2 SVGAGI. The CDR3 DNA sequence: TGTGCCAGCGGCGGGGGGCCTACCACAGATACGCAGTATTTT. This translates into CASGGGPTTDTQYF.